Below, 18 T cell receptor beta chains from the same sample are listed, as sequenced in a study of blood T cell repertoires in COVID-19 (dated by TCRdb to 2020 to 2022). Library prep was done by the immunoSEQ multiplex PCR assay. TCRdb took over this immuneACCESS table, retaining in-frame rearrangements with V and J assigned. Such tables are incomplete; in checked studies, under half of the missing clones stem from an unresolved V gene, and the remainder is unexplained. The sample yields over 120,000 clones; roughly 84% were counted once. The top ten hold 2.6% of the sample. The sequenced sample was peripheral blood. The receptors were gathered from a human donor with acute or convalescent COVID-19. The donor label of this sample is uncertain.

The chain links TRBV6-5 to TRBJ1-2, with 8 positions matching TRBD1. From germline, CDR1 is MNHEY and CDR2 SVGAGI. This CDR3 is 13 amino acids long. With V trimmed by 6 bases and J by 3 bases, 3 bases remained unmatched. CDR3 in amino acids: CASRTGQDYGYTF. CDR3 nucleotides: TGTGCCAGCAGGACGGGACAGGACTATGGCTACACCTTC.

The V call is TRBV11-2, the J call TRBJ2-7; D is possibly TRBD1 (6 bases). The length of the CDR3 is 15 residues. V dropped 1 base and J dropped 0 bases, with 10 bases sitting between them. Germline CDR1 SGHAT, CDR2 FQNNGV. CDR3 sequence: CASSLAADSSYEQYF. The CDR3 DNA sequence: TGTGCCAGCAGCTTAGCGGCGGACAGCTCCTACGAGCAGTACTTC.

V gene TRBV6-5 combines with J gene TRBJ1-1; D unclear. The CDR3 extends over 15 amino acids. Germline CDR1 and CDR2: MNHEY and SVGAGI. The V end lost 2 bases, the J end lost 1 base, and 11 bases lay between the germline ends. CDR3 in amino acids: CASSYGQVGNTEAFF. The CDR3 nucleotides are TGTGCCAGCAGTTACGGGCAGGTCGGGAACACTGAAGCTTTCTTT.

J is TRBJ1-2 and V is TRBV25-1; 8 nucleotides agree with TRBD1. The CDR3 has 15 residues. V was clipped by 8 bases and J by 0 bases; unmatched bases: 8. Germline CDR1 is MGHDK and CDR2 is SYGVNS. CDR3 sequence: CASSAGGAPNYGYTF. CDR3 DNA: TGTGCCAGCTCGGCAGGGGGCGCGCCTAACTATGGCTACACCTTC.

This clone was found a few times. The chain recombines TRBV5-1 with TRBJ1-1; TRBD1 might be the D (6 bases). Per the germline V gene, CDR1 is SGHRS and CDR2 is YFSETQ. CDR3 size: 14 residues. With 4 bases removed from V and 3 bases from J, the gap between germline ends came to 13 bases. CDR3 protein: CASSIRTVHTEAFF. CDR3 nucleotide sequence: TGCGCCAGCAGCATACGGACAGTACACACTGAAGCTTTCTTT.

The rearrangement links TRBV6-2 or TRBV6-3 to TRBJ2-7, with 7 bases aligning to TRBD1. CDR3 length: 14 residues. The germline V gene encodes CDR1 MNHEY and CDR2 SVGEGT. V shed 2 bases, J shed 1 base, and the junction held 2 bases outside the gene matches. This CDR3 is CASSYEGASYEQYF. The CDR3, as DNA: TGTGCCAGCAGTTACGAGGGGGCGTCCTACGAGCAGTACTTC.

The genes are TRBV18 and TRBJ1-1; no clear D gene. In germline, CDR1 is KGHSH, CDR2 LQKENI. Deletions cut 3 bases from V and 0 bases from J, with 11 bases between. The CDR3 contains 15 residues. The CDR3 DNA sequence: TGTGCCAGCTCACCCTTCGACACAATGAACACTGAAGCTTTCTTT. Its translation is CASSPFDTMNTEAFF.

As DNA, the CDR3 is TGTGCCAGCAGTGGAGGACTAGCCGCTCTCTCCTACGAGCAGTACGTC. Encoded protein: CASSGGLAALSYEQYV. The chain recombines TRBV6-1 with TRBJ2-7; the match to TRBD2 covers 8 bases. This CDR3 is built from 16 residues. CDR1 MNHNS and CDR2 SASEGT come from the germline V gene. V gave up 4 bases and J gave up 0 bases; unmatched junction bases: 8.

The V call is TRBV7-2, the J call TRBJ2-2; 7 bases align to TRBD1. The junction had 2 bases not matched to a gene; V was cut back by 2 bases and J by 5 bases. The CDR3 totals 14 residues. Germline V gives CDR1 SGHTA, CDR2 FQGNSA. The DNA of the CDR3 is TGTGCCAGCAGCTTAAACAGGGGTACCGGGGAGCTGTTTTTT. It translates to CASSLNRGTGELFF.

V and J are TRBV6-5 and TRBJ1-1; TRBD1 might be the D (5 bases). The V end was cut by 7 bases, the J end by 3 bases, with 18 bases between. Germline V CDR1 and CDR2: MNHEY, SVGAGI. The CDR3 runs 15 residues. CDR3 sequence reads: CASTHIPAGDTEAFF. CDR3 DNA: TGTGCCAGCACCCACATCCCGGCGGGGGACACTGAAGCTTTCTTT.

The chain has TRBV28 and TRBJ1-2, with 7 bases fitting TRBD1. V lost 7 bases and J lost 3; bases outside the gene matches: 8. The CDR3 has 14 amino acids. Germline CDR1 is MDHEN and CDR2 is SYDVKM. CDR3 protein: CASTRRGHDYGYTF. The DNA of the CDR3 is TGTGCCAGCACACGAAGGGGGCATGACTATGGCTACACCTTC.

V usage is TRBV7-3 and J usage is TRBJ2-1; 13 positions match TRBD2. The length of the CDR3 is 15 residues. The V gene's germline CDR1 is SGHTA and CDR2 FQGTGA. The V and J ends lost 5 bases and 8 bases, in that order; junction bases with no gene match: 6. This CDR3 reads CASSPTSGGGDEQFF. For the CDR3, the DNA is TGTGCCAGCAGCCCAACTAGCGGGGGGGGCGATGAGCAGTTCTTC.

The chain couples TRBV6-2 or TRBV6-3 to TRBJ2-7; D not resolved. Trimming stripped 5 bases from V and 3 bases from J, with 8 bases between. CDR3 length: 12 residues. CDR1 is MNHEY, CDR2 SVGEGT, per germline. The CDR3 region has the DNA TGTGCCAGCAGTGACATCAGCTACGAGCAGTACTTC. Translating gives CASSDISYEQYF.

The CDR3 here is CASIGQGQETQYF. CDR3 DNA sequence: TGTGCCAGCATTGGGCAGGGACAAGAGACCCAGTACTTC. V usage is TRBV5-4 and J usage is TRBJ2-5, with D perhaps matching TRBD1 (5 bases). The CDR3 is 13 residues long. The germline V gene encodes CDR1 SGHNT and CDR2 YYREEE (reference sequence). V was shortened by 6 bases and J by 2 bases, with 11 bases between the two germline ends.

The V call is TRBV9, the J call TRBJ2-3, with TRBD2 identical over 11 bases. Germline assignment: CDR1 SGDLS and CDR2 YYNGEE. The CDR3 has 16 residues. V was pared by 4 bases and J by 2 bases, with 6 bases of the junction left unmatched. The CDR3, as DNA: TGTGCCAGCAGCCCACGACTAGCGGGAAACACAGATACGCAGTATTTT. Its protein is CASSPRLAGNTDTQYF. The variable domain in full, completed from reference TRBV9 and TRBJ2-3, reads DSGVTQTPKHLITATGQRVTLRCSPRSGDLSVYWYQQSLDQGLQFLIQYYNGEERAKGNILERFSAQQFPDLHSELNLSSLELGDSALYFCASSPRLAGNTDTQYFGPGTRLTVL.

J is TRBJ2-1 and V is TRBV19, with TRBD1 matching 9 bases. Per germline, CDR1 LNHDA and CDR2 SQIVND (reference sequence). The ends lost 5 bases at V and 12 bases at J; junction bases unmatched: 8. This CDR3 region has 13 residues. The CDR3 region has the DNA TGTGCCAGTAGTTCCCAGGGGGGACAGGGGCAGTTCTTC. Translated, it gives CASSSQGGQGQFF.

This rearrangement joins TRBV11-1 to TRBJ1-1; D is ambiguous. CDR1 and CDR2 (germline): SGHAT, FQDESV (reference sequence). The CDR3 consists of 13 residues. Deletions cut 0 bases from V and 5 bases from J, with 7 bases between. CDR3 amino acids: CASSLAYGTEAFF. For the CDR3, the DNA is TGTGCCAGCAGCTTAGCATACGGTACTGAAGCTTTCTTT.

The CDR3 sequence is CSASSPLAGAGDTQYF. The CDR3 DNA follows: TGCAGTGCTAGTTCCCCCCTAGCGGGGGCGGGAGATACGCAGTATTTT. The J gene is TRBJ2-3, the V gene TRBV20-1; 10 bases map to TRBD2. Germline CDR1 DFQATT, CDR2 SNEGSKA (reference sequence). The CDR3 consists of 16 residues. The V and J ends lost 3 bases and 5 bases, in that order; junction bases with no gene match: 11.